This TCR beta chain was recorded in a study of T cells after yellow fever vaccination. Study findings and constraints: After the booster, 95% to 98% of CD4 and approximately 87% of CD8 primary-response clones were re-detected. By day 5 rather than day 15, the secondary response had peaked, though it was weaker.

The authors made TCR cDNA by 5'RACE template switching, adding a universal primer site and UMIs. TCRdb reprocessed the 5' RACE reads with MiXCR, giving one entry per CDR3 protein. The sample includes roughly 190,000 distinct CDR3 sequences, approximately 9.9% seen only once; the top ten take just over 35%. Losses at the gene ends were 5 bases for V and 0 bases for J; bases not matched to a gene: 12. The CDR3 has 17 amino acids. The V gene's germline CDR1 is SEHNR and CDR2 FQNEAQ (reference sequence). Only a few counts were recorded for this clonotype. Its antigen is currently unknown. The chain has TRBV7-9 and TRBJ1-1, with TRBD1 matching 7 bases. This receptor was identified in a man younger than 30 who received the YFV17D yellow fever vaccine. The sequences come from CD8+ T cells sorted from PBMCs, collected 15 days after the yellow fever booster vaccination. CDR3 bases: TGTGCCAGCAGCCCGGACACGGGACAGAACATGAACACTGAAGCTTTCTTT. It encodes CASSPDTGQNMNTEAFF.